This T cell receptor (beta chain) was documented in a study of tissue T cells after allogeneic stem cell transplantation. Sequencing used immunoSEQ multiplex PCR; TCRdb keeps in-frame clones, though not all of them. This table has under 900 clones, about three quarters appearing once. CDR3 size: 14 residues. The germline gives CDR1 SGDLS, CDR2 YYNGEE. V dropped 4 bases and J dropped 2 bases, with 13 bases sitting between them. Sample: liver tissue, taken at autopsy. The chain couples TRBV9 to TRBJ2-7; D gene unclear. The receptor's source is a female patient between 18 and 50 years old with steroid-refractory graft-versus-host disease after an allogeneic stem cell transplant. Some T cells may be the graft donor's. The CDR3 loop reads CASSNDDGAYEQYF. The CDR3 region has the DNA TGTGCCAGCAGCAACGACGACGGAGCCTACGAGCAGTACTTC.